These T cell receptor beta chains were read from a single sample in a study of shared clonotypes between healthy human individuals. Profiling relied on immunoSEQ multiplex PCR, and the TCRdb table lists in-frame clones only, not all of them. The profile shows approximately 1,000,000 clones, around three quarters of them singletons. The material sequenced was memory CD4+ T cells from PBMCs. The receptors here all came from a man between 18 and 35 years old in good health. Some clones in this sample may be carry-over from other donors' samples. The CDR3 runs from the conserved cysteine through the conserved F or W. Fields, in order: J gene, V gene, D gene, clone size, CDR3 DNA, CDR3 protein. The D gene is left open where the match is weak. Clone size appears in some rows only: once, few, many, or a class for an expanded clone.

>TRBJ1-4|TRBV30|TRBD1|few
TGTGCCTGGACCGAACAAGGCCGGGGGACAGGCGAGGGTGAAAAACTGTTTTTT
CAWTEQGRGTGEGEKLFF
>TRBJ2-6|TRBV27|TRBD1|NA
TGTGCCAGCAGTTCGGGACAGGGGGCCTCCTCTGGGGCCAACGTCCTGACTTTC
CASSSGQGASSGANVLTF
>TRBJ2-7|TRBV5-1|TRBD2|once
TGCGCCAGAGGGGTTAGCGGGAGTACCGAGCAGTACTTC
CARGVSGSTEQYF
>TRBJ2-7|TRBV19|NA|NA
TGTGCCAGTAAGGTAGCTCACAACTCATTCTACGAGCAGTACTTC
CASKVAHNSFYEQYF
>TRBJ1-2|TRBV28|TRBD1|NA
TGTGCCACCCGGACAGGGCGCTCTTACTATGGCTACACCTTC
CATRTGRSYYGYTF
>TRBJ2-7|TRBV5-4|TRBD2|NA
TGTGCCACCCGGACTAGCGGGAGGAACTCCTACGAGCAGTACTTC
CATRTSGRNSYEQYF
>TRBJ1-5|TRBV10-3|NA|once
TGTGCCATCAGTGAGTCGGTGAATCAGCCCCAGCATTTT
CAISESVNQPQHF
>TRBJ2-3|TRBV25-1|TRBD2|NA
TGTGCCAGCAGTTCAGCGACTAGCGGGAGGGTGGATACGCAGTATTTT
CASSSATSGRVDTQYF
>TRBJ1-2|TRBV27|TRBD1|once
TGTGCCAGCATTATAGGGACAGGGCGTCCTAACTATGGCTACACCTTC
CASIIGTGRPNYGYTF
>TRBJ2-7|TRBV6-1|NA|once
TGTGCCAGCAGCCGGACTCCAACCTACGAGCAGTACTTC
CASSRTPTYEQYF
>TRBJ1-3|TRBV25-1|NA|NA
TGTGCCAGCAGGACAGCCTCTGGAAACACCATATATTTT
CASRTASGNTIYF
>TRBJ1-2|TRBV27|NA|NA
TGTGCCAGCAGTCACCTTGATACAGCCGTGTCTAACTATGGCTACACCTTC
CASSHLDTAVSNYGYTF
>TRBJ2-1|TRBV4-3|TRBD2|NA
TGCGCCAGCAGCCAACGGGGGACTAGCGCCTACAATGAGCAGTTCTTC
CASSQRGTSAYNEQFF
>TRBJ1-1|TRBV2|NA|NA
TGTGCCAGCAGTGAAGGGTCGAACACTGAAGCTTTCTTT
CASSEGSNTEAFF
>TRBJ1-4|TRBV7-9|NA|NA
TGTGCCAGCAGCTTACTCGACGGCTCCGGGATGGAAAAACTGTTTTTT
CASSLLDGSGMEKLFF
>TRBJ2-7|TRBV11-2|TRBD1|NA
TGTGCCAGCAGCTTAGATAGGGGACAGGGCACCGAGCAGTACTTC
CASSLDRGQGTEQYF
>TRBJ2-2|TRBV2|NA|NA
TGTGCCAGCAGTTCGGGACGCACCCCCGGGGAGCTGTTTTTT
CASSSGRTPGELFF
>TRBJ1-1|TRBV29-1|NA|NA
TGCAGCGTTGAAACGCCCGGACGGATGAACACTGAAGCTTTCTTT
CSVETPGRMNTEAFF
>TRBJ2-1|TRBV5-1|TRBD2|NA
TGCGCCAGCAGCTTGGAGGCTAGCGGGAGCCTAAATGAGCAGTTCTTC
CASSLEASGSLNEQFF
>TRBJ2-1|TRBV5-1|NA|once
TGCGCCAGCAGCCGGGTAAGCAATGAGCAGTTCTTC
CASSRVSNEQFF
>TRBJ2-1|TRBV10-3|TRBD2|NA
TGTGCCTCCACCGGGGGGGGCCTATCCTTTGAGCAGTTCTTC
CASTGGGLSFEQFF
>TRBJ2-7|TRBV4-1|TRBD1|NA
TGCGCCAGCAGCCAAGTCGGGGGACAGGGGTTAAGCGAGCAGTACTTC
CASSQVGGQGLSEQYF
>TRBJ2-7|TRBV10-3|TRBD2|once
TGTGCCATCAGTGAGTCCCTAGCGGACTACGAGCAGTACTTC
CAISESLADYEQYF
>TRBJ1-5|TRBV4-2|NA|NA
TGTGCCAGCAGCCAAGAACAGCACAATCAGCCCCAGCATTTT
CASSQEQHNQPQHF
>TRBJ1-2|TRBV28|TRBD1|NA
TGTGCCAGCAGCTCTCCGGGACAGGGTAATGGCTATGGCTACACCTTC
CASSSPGQGNGYGYTF
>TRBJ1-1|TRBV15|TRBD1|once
TGTGCCACCAGCACGAGACAGGGGGCAGCTGAAGCTTTCTTT
CATSTRQGAAEAFF
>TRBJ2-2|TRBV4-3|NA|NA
TGCGCCAGCAGCCAGATGCCAGACTCCGCGAACACCGGGGAGCTGTTTTTT
CASSQMPDSANTGELFF
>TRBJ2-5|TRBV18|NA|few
TGTGCCAGCTCACGAGTGCCAGGGGGGATCCAAGAGACCCAGTACTTC
CASSRVPGGIQETQYF
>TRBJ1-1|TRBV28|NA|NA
TGTGCCAGCAGTAGACAGGAAACTGAAGCTTTCTTT
CASSRQETEAFF
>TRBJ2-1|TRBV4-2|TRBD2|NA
TGTGCCAGCAGCGGCGGGACTAGCGGGTCCTACAATGAGCAGTTCTTC
CASSGGTSGSYNEQFF
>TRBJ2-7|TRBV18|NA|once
TGTGCCAGCTCACCACGATCGCCAACCGCCTACGAGCAGTACTTC
CASSPRSPTAYEQYF
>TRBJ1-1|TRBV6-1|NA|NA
TGTGCCAGCAGCCATACACAGGGTCGGACTGAAGCTTTCTTT
CASSHTQGRTEAFF
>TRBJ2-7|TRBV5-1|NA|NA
TGCGCCAGCAGCTTGTACGCTGCGAACTACGAGCAGTACTTC
CASSLYAANYEQYF
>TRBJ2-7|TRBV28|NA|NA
TGTGCCAGCAGTCCAATTGCCTCCTACGAGCAGTACTTC
CASSPIASYEQYF
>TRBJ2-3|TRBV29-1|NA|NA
TGCAGCGTGGTCCCGTATGAGGGGAGCACAGATGCGCAGTATTTT
CSVVPYEGSTDAQYF
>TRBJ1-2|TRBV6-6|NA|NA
TGTGCCAGCAGTTATTCTCCTGATGGCTACGCCTTC
CASSYSPDGYAF
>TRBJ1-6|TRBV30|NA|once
TGTGCCTGGACTCCAGGGTCCCAATCACCCCTCCACTTT
CAWTPGSQSPLHF
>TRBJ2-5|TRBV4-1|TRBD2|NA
TGCGCCAGCAGCCAAGGGACTAGCGAAGAGACCCAGTACTTC
CASSQGTSEETQYF
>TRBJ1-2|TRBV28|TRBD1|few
TGTGCCAGCAGTTTAGTTACAGGGGACGAGGGCTACACCTTC
CASSLVTGDEGYTF
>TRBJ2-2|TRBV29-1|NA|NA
TGCAGCGTTGAAGATGCGCAGGGTAGGGCCGGGGAGCTGTTTTTT
CSVEDAQGRAGELFF
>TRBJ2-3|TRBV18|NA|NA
TGTGCCAGCTCACCACGGGGGACAGATACGCAGTATTTT
CASSPRGTDTQYF
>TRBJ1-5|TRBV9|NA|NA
TGTGCCAGCAGCCGGGGATACAATCAGCCCCAGCATTTT
CASSRGYNQPQHF
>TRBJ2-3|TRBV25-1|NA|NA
TGTGCCACCGGGACTCCTTACACAGATACGCAGTATTTT
CATGTPYTDTQYF
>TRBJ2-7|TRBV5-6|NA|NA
TGTGCCAGCAGCGCGGAGATTGACCGCAGCCTAACCTACGAGCAGTACTTC
CASSAEIDRSLTYEQYF
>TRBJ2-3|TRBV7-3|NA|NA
TGTGCCAGCAGTCCCGTGGGCGGGAGCACAGATACGCAGTATTTT
CASSPVGGSTDTQYF
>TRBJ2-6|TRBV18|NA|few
TGTGCCAGCTCACGCCCTGAGGAGCCTGTCCACGTCCTGACTTTC
CASSRPEEPVHVLTF
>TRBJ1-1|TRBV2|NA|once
TGTGCCAGCAGGGAGTCCACTGAAGCTTTCTTT
CASRESTEAFF
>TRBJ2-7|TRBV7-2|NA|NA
TGTGCCAGCAGCTTAGCGGGGGCTATACCCTACGAGCAGTACTTC
CASSLAGAIPYEQYF
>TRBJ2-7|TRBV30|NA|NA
TGTGCCTGGAGTGGGTCAGGGTTGTCCTACGAGCAGTACTTC
CAWSGSGLSYEQYF
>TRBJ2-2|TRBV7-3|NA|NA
TGTGCCAGCAGCGGAGGCTATGTCAGGGAGCTGTTTTTT
CASSGGYVRELFF
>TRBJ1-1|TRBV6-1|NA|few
TGTGCCAGCAGTGAACAGACCTCGGGAGGGAAAACTGAAGCTTTCTTT
CASSEQTSGGKTEAFF